Detailed here is one T cell receptor (beta chain). Clones were read by immunoSEQ multiplex PCR, and TCRdb kept only the in-frame ones, dropping some. The sample includes 100,000 to 150,000 clones, around 85% of them seen just once. The data belong to a study of blood T cell repertoires in COVID-19. The sequenced material came from peripheral blood. The origin of this receptor is a woman over 75 with COVID-19, enrolled during active disease.

CDR3: CASSLVSGGSAETQYF. DNA for the CDR3: TGTGCCAGCAGCTTAGTTTCGGGTGGCAGCGCAGAGACCCAGTACTTC. The chain combines TRBV7-2 with TRBJ2-5; no firm D call. Germline V gene data show CDR1 as SGHTA and CDR2 as FQGNSA. This CDR3 is 16 amino acids long. V was pared by 1 base and J by 4 bases, with 16 bases between.